The 11 T cell receptor beta chains below come from one sample, sequenced in a study of T cells after yellow fever vaccination. TCRdb independently ran MiXCR on the 5' RACE reads; one entry per CDR3 protein. The sample includes a few hundred thousand distinct CDR3 sequences, roughly 13% of them seen just once. Sequenced here: CD4+ T cells sorted from PBMCs, sampled 45 days after the yellow fever booster vaccination. These receptors were taken from a man younger than 40 who received the YFV17D yellow fever vaccine.

The chain recombines TRBV5-1 with TRBJ2-1; no clear D gene. The CDR3 has 11 amino acids. Trimming removed 4 bases at V and 7 bases at J, with 6 bases between. Germline assignment: CDR1 SGHRS and CDR2 YFSETQ. The CDR3 DNA reads TGCGCCAGCAGCATTCAAAATGAGCAGTTCTTC. It translates to CASSIQNEQFF.

This clonotype was detected only a few times. The chain has TRBV10-1 and TRBJ2-7; 7 positions match TRBD1. This CDR3 is built from 15 residues. The V gene's germline CDR1 is WNHNN and CDR2 SYGVQD (reference sequence). With 0 bases clipped from V and 4 bases from J, the junction kept 6 bases outside the gene matches. CDR3 DNA sequence: TGCGCCAGCAGTGAGTCAGCTGGGACAGCTTACGAGCAGTACTTC. Residues: CASSESAGTAYEQYF.

The V and J genes are TRBV6-2 or TRBV6-3 and TRBJ2-6; TRBD1 is a possible D gene (5 bases). The germline gives CDR1 MNHEY, CDR2 SVGEGT. Trimming stripped 5 bases from V and 0 bases from J, with 11 bases between. The CDR3 covers 16 residues. The CDR3 nucleotides read TGTGCCAGCAGTGCCGCGACAGTCTCTGGGGCCAACGTCCTGACTTTC. Translated, it gives CASSAATVSGANVLTF.

This clonotype has a handful of counts. The rearrangement uses TRBV5-5 and TRBJ2-7, with 9 bases lining up with TRBD1. Germline lookup yields CDR1 SGHKS and CDR2 YYEKEE (reference sequence). The CDR3 has 15 residues. The V gene end was trimmed by 4 bases and the J gene end by 6 bases; junction bases not matched to a gene: 11. The CDR3 nucleotides read TGTGCCAGCAGCCGCGAGGCACAGGGGGCCGCCGAGCAGTACTTC. Its protein is CASSREAQGAAEQYF.

The V and J genes are TRBV7-3 and TRBJ2-7; TRBD2 matches at 9 bases. This CDR3 comprises 13 residues. The V segment lost 6 bases and the J segment 6 bases; nucleotides outside the gene matches: 6. Germline-derived CDR1 and CDR2 are SGHTA and FQGTGA. The CDR3: CASSRGLAGEQYF. The CDR3 coding sequence is TGTGCCAGCAGTAGGGGACTAGCAGGCGAGCAGTACTTC.

J is TRBJ2-1 and V is TRBV4-3, with 11 bases aligning to TRBD2. This CDR3 is built from 17 residues. V was clipped by 1 base and J by 7 bases; unmatched bases: 9. The germline gives CDR1 LGHNA, CDR2 YSLEER. The CDR3 bases are TGCGCCAGCAGCCAAGGCGTTGGGACTAGCGGTCCGAATGAGCAGTTCTTC. Encoded protein: CASSQGVGTSGPNEQFF.

There are many counts of this clonotype. The V call is TRBV19, the J call TRBJ1-4, with D perhaps TRBD1 (5 bases). The V gene's germline CDR1 is LNHDA and CDR2 SQIVND (reference sequence). The ends were cut back, 5 bases at V and 4 bases at J, with 14 bases in the middle. The CDR3 runs 15 residues. This chain's CDR3 is CASSPGQSRNEKLFF. Written as DNA, the CDR3 is TGTGCCAGTAGTCCCGGACAATCGCGTAATGAAAAACTGTTTTTT.

This clonotype occurred a few times. The chain combines TRBV6-2 or TRBV6-3 with TRBJ2-1, with 7 bases lining up with TRBD1. Germline lookup yields CDR1 MNHEY and CDR2 SVGEGT. The CDR3 consists of 15 residues. V shed 2 bases and J 4 bases; nucleotides not matched to a gene: 5. DNA for the CDR3: TGTGCCAGCAGTTACGATGGACAGGTTTACAATGAGCAGTTCTTC. It yields the protein CASSYDGQVYNEQFF.

The table lists this clonotype with a few counts. The gene calls are TRBV5-1 and TRBJ1-5; D is possibly TRBD1 (6 bases). The CDR3 contains 13 residues. The germline CDR1 and CDR2 sequences are SGHRS and YFSETQ. Trimming stripped 4 bases from V and 4 bases from J, with 9 bases between. In DNA, the CDR3 is TGCGCCAGCAGCACCACAGGGAATCAGCCCCAGCATTTT. Its protein product is CASSTTGNQPQHF.

This clonotype was found a few times. The chain employs TRBV7-2 and TRBJ2-7; D remains ambiguous. The CDR3 extends over 12 amino acids. The V gene lost 2 bases and the J gene lost 6 bases, with 8 bases spanning the gap. Germline CDR1 SGHTA, CDR2 FQGNSA. The DNA of the CDR3 is TGTGCCAGCAGCTTACAACTGCGCGAGCAGTACTTC. It codes for CASSLQLREQYF.

This clonotype has more than one count but fewer than ten. This sequence joins TRBV5-5 and TRBJ2-1; D ambiguous. The germline V gene has CDR1 SGHKS and CDR2 YYEKEE (reference sequence). This CDR3 contains 17 residues. Trimming took off 1 base at V and 5 bases at J, with 19 bases between the two ends. CDR3 loop: CASSLTAGRSDNNEQFF. The CDR3 nucleotides read TGTGCCAGCAGCTTGACGGCAGGACGGTCCGATAACAATGAGCAGTTCTTC.